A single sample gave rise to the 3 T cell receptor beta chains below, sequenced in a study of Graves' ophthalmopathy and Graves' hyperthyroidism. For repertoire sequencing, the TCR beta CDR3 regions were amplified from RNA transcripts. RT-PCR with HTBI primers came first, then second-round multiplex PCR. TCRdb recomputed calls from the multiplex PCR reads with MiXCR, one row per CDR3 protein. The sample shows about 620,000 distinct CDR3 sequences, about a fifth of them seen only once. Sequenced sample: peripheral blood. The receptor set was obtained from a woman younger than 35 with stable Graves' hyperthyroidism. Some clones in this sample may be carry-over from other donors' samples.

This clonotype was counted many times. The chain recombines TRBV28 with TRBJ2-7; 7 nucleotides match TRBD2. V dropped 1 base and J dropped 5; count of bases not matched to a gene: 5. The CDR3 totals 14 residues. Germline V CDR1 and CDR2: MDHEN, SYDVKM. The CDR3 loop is CASSLYSGRDEQYF. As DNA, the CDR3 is TGTGCCAGCAGTTTATATAGCGGGCGGGACGAGCAGTACTTC. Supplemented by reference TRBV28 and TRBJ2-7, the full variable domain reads DVKVTQSSRYLVKRTGEKVFLECVQDMDHENMFWYRQDPGLGLRLIYFSYDVKMKEKGDIPEGYSVSREKKERFSLILESASTNQTSMYLCASSLYSGRDEQYFGPGTRLTVT.

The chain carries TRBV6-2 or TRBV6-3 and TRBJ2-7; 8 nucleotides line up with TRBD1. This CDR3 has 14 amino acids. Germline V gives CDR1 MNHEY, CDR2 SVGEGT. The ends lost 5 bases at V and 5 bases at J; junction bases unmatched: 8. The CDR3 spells CASSEVRGQDEQYF. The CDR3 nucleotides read TGTGCCAGCAGTGAGGTCAGGGGGCAAGACGAGCAGTACTTC.

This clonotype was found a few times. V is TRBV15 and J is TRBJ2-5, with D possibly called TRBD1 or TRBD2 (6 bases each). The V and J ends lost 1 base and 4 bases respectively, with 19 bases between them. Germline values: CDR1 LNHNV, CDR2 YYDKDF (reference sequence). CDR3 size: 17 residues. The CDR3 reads CATSRVGGRGIGETQYF. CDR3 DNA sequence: TGTGCCACCAGCAGAGTAGGGGGGAGAGGGATCGGAGAGACCCAGTACTTC. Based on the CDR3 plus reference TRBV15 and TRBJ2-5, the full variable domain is DAMVIQNPRYQVTQFGKPVTLSCSQTLNHNVMYWYQQKSSQAPKLLFHYYDKDFNNEADTPDNFQSRRPNTSFCFLDIRSPGLGDTAMYLCATSRVGGRGIGETQYFGPGTRLLVL.